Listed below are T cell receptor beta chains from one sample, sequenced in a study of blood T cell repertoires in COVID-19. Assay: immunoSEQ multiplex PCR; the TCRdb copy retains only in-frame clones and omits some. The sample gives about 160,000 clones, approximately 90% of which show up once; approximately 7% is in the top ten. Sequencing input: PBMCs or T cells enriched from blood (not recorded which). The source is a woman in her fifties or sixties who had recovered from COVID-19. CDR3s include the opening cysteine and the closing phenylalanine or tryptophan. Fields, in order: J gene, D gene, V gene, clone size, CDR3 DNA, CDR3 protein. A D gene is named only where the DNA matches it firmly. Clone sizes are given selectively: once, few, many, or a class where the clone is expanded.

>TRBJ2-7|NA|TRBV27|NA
TGTGCCAGCAGTTTATCCCTCGGGATTGGGGAGCAGTACTTC
CASSLSLGIGEQYF
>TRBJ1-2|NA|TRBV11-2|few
TGTGCCAGCAGCTTGTACAGGGTCGATGGCTACACCTTC
CASSLYRVDGYTF
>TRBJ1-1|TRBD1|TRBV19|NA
TGTGCTGGGGAGGACAGGGGTTTCTTT
CAGEDRGFF
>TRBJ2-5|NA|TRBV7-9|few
TGTGCCAGCAGCCACTTCTCAGAGACCCAGTACTTC
CASSHFSETQYF
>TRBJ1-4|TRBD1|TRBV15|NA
TGTGCCACCAGCCGCCGGGACAGGTTGGAAAAACTGTTTTTT
CATSRRDRLEKLFF
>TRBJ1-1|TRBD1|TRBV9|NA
TGTGCCAGCAGCCCCGGGACAGGGGGCGCAAGAGCTTTCTTT
CASSPGTGGARAFF
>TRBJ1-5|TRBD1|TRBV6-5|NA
TGTGCCAGCAGTTACTCGGGACAGGGGAAGGGGCCCCAGCATTTT
CASSYSGQGKGPQHF
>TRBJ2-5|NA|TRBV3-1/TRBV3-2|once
TGTGCCAGCAGCCAAGGGGGGGGGCCCAGGGAGACCCAGTACTTC
CASSQGGGPRETQYF
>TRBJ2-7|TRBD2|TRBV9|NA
TGTGCCAGCAGCTTCGGGACTAGCGGGCGTATCGAGTACGAGCAGTACTTC
CASSFGTSGRIEYEQYF
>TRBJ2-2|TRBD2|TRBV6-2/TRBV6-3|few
TGTGCCAGCAGTCCGGGGGGTTTGAACACCGGGGAGCTGTTTTTT
CASSPGGLNTGELFF
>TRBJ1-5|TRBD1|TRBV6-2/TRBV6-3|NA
TGTGCCAGCAGTTTACAGGGGATGAGCAATCAGCCCCAGCATTTT
CASSLQGMSNQPQHF
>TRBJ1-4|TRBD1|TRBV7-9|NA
TGTGCCGGAAACCGGGACAGCGATGAAAAACTGTTTTTT
CAGNRDSDEKLFF
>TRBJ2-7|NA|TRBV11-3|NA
TGTGCCAGCAGCTTAGACTCGCGGGCCTACGAGCAGTACTTC
CASSLDSRAYEQYF
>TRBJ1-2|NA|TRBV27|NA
TGTGCCAGCAGTTTGGGCGCAGGGGTCGTTGGCTACACCTTC
CASSLGAGVVGYTF
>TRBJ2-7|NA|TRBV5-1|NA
TGCGCCAGCAGCTTTGGTTATGCGGACTCCTACGAGCAGTACTTC
CASSFGYADSYEQYF
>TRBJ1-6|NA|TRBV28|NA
TGTGCCAGCAGTTTAGGGCGGGCCCAGAATTCACCCCTCCACTTT
CASSLGRAQNSPLHF
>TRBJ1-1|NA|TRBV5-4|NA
TGTGCCAGCAGCTTGGCACTTGCTGAAGCTTTCTTT
CASSLALAEAFF
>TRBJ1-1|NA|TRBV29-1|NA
TGCAGCGTTGTTCCCATCGGGGTTAGCACTGAAGCTTTCTTT
CSVVPIGVSTEAFF
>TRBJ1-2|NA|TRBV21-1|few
TGTGCCAGCACCCCTTTCGGGGTCGGCTACACCTTC
CASTPFGVGYTF
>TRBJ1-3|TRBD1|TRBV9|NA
TGTGCCAGCAGCACCCTACAGGGGGCCCACAACACCATATATTTT
CASSTLQGAHNTIYF
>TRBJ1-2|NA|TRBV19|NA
TGTGCCAGTAGTATAGGAGAAAACTATGGCTACACCTTC
CASSIGENYGYTF
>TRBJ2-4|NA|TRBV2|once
TGTGCCAGCAGTGATAGGGGGAGGGGCAAAAACATTCAGTACTTC
CASSDRGRGKNIQYF
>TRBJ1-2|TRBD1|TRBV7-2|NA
TGTGCCAGCAGCTCGATACATGCGAGGACAGGGGGAGGCTACACCTTC
CASSSIHARTGGGYTF
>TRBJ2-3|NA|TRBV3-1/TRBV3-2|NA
TGTGCCAGCAGACCCGGCCTAGCTGAGGATACGCAGTATTTT
CASRPGLAEDTQYF
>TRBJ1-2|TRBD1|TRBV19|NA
TGTGCCAGTAGGACAGGGGACTATGGCTACACCTTC
CASRTGDYGYTF
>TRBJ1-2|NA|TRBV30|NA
TGTGCCTGGAGTTTCCTTCCAGGGTATGGCTACACCTTC
CAWSFLPGYGYTF
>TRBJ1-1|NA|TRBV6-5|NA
TGTGCCAGCAGTTATCTCGGGATCGCTGAAGCTTTCTTT
CASSYLGIAEAFF
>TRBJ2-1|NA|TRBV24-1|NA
TGTGCCACCAGTGATTCGGGGGACGGAGTCTACAATGAGCAGTTCTTC
CATSDSGDGVYNEQFF
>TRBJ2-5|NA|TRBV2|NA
TGTGCCAGCAGTATTACAGGGAACGGAGAGACCCAGTACTTC
CASSITGNGETQYF
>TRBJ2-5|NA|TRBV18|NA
TGTGCCAGCTCACCACGCAAACTCGAAGAGACCCAGTACTTC
CASSPRKLEETQYF
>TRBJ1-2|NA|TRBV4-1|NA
TGCGCCAGCAGCCTGGATGACAGCAATAACTATGGCTACACCTTC
CASSLDDSNNYGYTF
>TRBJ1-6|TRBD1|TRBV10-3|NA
TGTGCCATCACCGAGTCGGACAGGGGTAATTCACCCCTCCACTTT
CAITESDRGNSPLHF
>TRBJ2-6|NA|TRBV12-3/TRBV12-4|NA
TGTGCCAGCACTCTCTCTGGGGCCAACGTCCTGACTTTC
CASTLSGANVLTF
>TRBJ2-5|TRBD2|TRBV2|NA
TGTGCCAGCAGTGAGAGACTAGCGGGGCAAGAGACCCAGTACTTC
CASSERLAGQETQYF
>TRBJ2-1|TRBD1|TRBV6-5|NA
TGTGCCAGCAGTTACGCCCTAGAAGGGGGACAGGGAAAGTTCTTC
CASSYALEGGQGKFF
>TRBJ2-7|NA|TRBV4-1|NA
TGCGCCAGCGGCCCGACAGTCTCCTACGAGCAGTACTTC
CASGPTVSYEQYF
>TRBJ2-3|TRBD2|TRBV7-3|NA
TGTGCCAGCAGCCGTAGCGGGGGGTCCACAGATACGCAGTATTTT
CASSRSGGSTDTQYF